The present T cell receptor beta chain was sequenced within a study of blood T cell repertoires in COVID-19. Produced via immunoSEQ multiplex PCR; TCRdb's table is partial and in-frame only. The sample holds about 480,000 clones, over 75% seen once. Between the trimmed V and J ends, which lost 3 bases and 6 bases, there was a span of 14 bases. The CDR3 sequence is 14 residues long. From germline, CDR1 is LGHDT and CDR2 YNNKEL (reference sequence). Assignment of participants to cohorts was predicated upon participant-reported clinical history. The chain combines TRBV3-1 (or the pseudogene TRBV3-2) with TRBJ1-2; D perhaps matches TRBD1 (6 bases). The source of this sequence is a woman aged 35 to 49 who had recovered from COVID-19. Sequenced material: PBMCs or T cells enriched from blood (not recorded which). CDR3 DNA: TGTGCCAGCAGCCAGGGGGCAGGGGCGAATGGCTACACCTTC. This encodes CASSQGAGANGYTF.